Listed here are 23 T cell receptor beta chains from one sample, sequenced in a study of monozygotic twins with inflammatory bowel disease. TCRdb reanalyzed the 5' RACE reads, giving one entry per CDR3 protein sequence and no DNA. This table holds approximately 100,000 distinct CDR3 sequences. The sequenced sample consisted of blood. These receptors originate from a human donor with ulcerative colitis or Crohn's disease, or a healthy co-twin of an affected twin (not recorded which).

The chain couples TRBV12-3 or TRBV12-4 to TRBJ2-7; the TCRdb call, TRBD1, lacks DNA for checking. The CDR3 is made up of 13 amino acids. CDR3 protein: CASTTGVRYEQYF.

The V call is TRBV20-1, the J call TRBJ2-7; there is no DNA to check the TCRdb D call of TRBD2. The germline V gene has CDR1 DFQATT and CDR2 SNEGSKA (reference sequence). The CDR3 has 18 residues. CDR3 protein: CSARDLRLAGGTKDEQYF.

J is TRBJ2-5 and V is TRBV7-6; TCRdb outputs TRBD1, but without DNA this stays unchecked. The CDR3 is 15 residues long. Germline CDR1 reads SGHVS; CDR2 reads FNYEAQ. Here the CDR3 reads CASSLRTGARETQYF.

The chain is built from TRBV25-1 and TRBJ2-1; TCRdb's D gene call, TRBD1, goes unchecked for lack of DNA. Germline V gene lookup returns CDR1 MGHDK and CDR2 SYGVNS. The CDR3 is made up of 15 amino acids. CDR3 protein: CASSEFRTGINEQFF.

The chain is built from TRBV29-1 and TRBJ2-2. The CDR3 covers 11 residues. Germline-derived CDR1 and CDR2 are SQVTM and ANQGSEA. The CDR3 spells CSVWGTGELFF.

V is TRBV7-8 and J is TRBJ2-7; the D gene TCRdb calls, TRBD2, cannot be checked with no DNA. This CDR3 region has 14 residues. CDR1 and CDR2 from the germline V gene are SGHVS and FQNEAQ. The CDR3 region is CASSLGGSVYEQYF. Combining the CDR3 with reference TRBV7-8 and TRBJ2-7 gives the whole variable domain GAGVSQSPRYKVAKRGQDVALRCDPISGHVSLFWYQQALGQGPEFLTYFQNEAQLDKSGLPSDRFFAERPEGSVSTLKIQRTQQEDSAVYLCASSLGGSVYEQYFGPGTRLTVT.

The chain uses TRBV7-3 and TRBJ2-7; TCRdb names TRBD1, which stays unverified in the absence of DNA. CDR1 and CDR2 from the germline V gene are SGHTA and FQGTGA. This CDR3 region has 14 residues. CDR3 sequence: CASSLSRASYEQYF.

The chain carries TRBV7-7 and TRBJ2-5; TCRdb's assignment of TRBD1 cannot be checked, as there is no DNA. CDR1 is SSHAT and CDR2 is FNYEAQ in the germline V gene (reference sequence). CDR3 size: 16 residues. The CDR3 is CASSLDRGRVQETQYF.

The chain links TRBV6-5 to TRBJ1-2; the D gene TCRdb calls, TRBD1, cannot be checked with no DNA. In germline, CDR1 is MNHEY, CDR2 SVGAGI. The CDR3 totals 15 residues. CDR3 residues: CASSYGGQGNYGYTF.

This chain connects TRBV9 to TRBJ1-4; there is no DNA to check the TCRdb D call of TRBD1. The CDR3 extends over 17 amino acids. The V gene's germline CDR1 is SGDLS and CDR2 YYNGEE. The CDR3 here is CASSDPQGGATNEKLFF.

The rearrangement links TRBV7-9 to TRBJ2-7; with no DNA, the TCRdb D assignment of TRBD2 cannot be verified. Per the germline V gene, CDR1 is SEHNR and CDR2 is FQNEAQ (reference sequence). The CDR3 is made up of 14 amino acids. CDR3: CASSPDGGGNEQYF.

The chain employs TRBV4-2 and TRBJ2-3; TCRdb's D call, TRBD2, is unchecked because there is no DNA. CDR1 is LGHNA and CDR2 is YNFKEQ in the germline V gene. This CDR3 has 16 residues. The CDR3 sequence is CASSQGTAGSTDTQYF.

The chain uses TRBV30 and TRBJ2-3; TCRdb lists TRBD1, though no DNA is available to test this call. Germline lookup yields CDR1 GTSNPN and CDR2 SVGIG (reference sequence). There are 13 residues in the CDR3. CDR3: CAWSSGVGDTQYF.

Here the CDR3 reads CSARDELGYEQYF. The chain has TRBV20-1 and TRBJ2-7. CDR1 DFQATT and CDR2 SNEGSKA come from the germline V gene (reference sequence). The CDR3 has 13 amino acids.

This CDR3 is CASSTSSYEQYF. The rearrangement uses TRBV12-3 or TRBV12-4 and TRBJ2-7. CDR3 length equals 12 residues.

This CDR3 is CASSPPRQDTTEQYF. This chain connects TRBV18 to TRBJ2-7. The CDR3 length is 15 residues. Germline V gene lookup returns CDR1 KGHSH and CDR2 LQKENI.

This sequence joins TRBV7-2 and TRBJ2-1; the D gene TCRdb calls, TRBD2, cannot be checked with no DNA. Germline CDR1 reads SGHTA; CDR2 reads FQGNSA. This CDR3 has 12 amino acids. This CDR3 reads CASSSRWNEQFF.

This chain links TRBV9 with TRBJ2-3; the D gene TCRdb calls, TRBD2, cannot be checked with no DNA. The V gene's germline CDR1 is SGDLS and CDR2 YYNGEE. CDR3 size: 18 residues. The CDR3 loop reads CASSVSQGLAYSTDTQYF.

The chain couples TRBV20-1 to TRBJ2-5; the D call of TRBD1 rests on TCRdb alone, since no DNA is present to check it. Germline assignment: CDR1 DFQATT and CDR2 SNEGSKA (reference sequence). CDR3 length: 15 residues. The CDR3 reads CSAIPGTGVSKTQYF.

J is TRBJ2-7 and V is TRBV5-6; TCRdb calls TRBD2, which cannot be checked without DNA. CDR1 SGHDT and CDR2 YYEEEE come from the germline V gene. This CDR3 has 15 amino acids. The CDR3: CASSFGLALGYEQYF.

V usage is TRBV18 and J usage is TRBJ2-5; the TRBD1 assignment by TCRdb is unverifiable without DNA. This CDR3 comprises 15 residues. Germline lookup yields CDR1 KGHSH and CDR2 LQKENI. This chain's CDR3 is CASSPGTGKGETQYF.

J is TRBJ2-1 and V is TRBV11-2; no DNA is available, so the TRBD2 call from TCRdb remains unchecked. The CDR3 runs to 18 residues. Germline V CDR1 and CDR2: SGHAT, FQNNGV. This CDR3 is CASVALTSGRRSYNEQFF.

This chain joins TRBV4-2 and TRBJ2-3; TCRdb returns TRBD2, unconfirmable since there is no DNA. This CDR3 is 15 amino acids long. Germline CDR1 reads LGHNA; CDR2 reads YNFKEQ. The CDR3 loop is CASSQVSGTTDTQYF.